This TCR beta chain was retrieved from a study of beta chain features in type 1 diabetes. The study, taken as a whole, reports: In every one of the four CD4+ subsets, TCRB CDR3s were moderately but significantly shorter in Type 1 diabetes patients.

The study reverse transcribed the entire isolated RNA, so it sequenced expressed TCRB transcripts. Repertoires were generated with immunoSEQ multiplex PCR, while TCRdb's copy carries only in-frame clones and drops some. The data contain hundreds of thousands of clones, around 15% of them seen just once; the ten biggest clones take up nearly 0.04%. CDR3 length: 13 residues. Germline-derived CDR1 and CDR2 are SGHDT and YYEEEE. The V end was cut by 1 base, the J end by 4 bases, with 7 bases between. Of note for this clone: As yet, its antigen is unknown.

Sequencing used naive CD4+ T cells from blood. The chain recombines TRBV5-6 with TRBJ2-3; D is uncertain. The clonotype was recovered from a man between 18 and 35 years old with type 1 diabetes. CDR3 protein: CASSLRVADTQYF. The CDR3 DNA sequence: TGTGCCAGCAGCTTGAGGGTTGCAGATACGCAGTATTTT.